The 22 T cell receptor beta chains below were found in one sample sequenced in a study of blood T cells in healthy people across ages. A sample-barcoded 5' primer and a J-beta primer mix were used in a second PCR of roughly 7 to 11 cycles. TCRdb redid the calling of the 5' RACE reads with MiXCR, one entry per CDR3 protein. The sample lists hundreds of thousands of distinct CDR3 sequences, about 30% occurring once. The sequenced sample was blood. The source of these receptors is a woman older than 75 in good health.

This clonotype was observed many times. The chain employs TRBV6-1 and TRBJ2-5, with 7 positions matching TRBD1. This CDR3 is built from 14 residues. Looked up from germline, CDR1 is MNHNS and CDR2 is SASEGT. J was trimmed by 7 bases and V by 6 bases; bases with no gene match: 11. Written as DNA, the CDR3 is TGTGCCAGCAGAGGGGACAGCGCTAAAGTGACCCAGTACTTC. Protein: CASRGDSAKVTQYF.

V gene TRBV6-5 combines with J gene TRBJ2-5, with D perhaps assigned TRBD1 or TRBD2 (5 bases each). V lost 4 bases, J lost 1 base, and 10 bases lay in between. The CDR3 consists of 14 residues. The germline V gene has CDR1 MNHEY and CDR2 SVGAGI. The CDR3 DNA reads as TGTGCCAGCAGTTGCGAGGGACCCCAAGAGACCCAGTACTTC. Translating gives CASSCEGPQETQYF.

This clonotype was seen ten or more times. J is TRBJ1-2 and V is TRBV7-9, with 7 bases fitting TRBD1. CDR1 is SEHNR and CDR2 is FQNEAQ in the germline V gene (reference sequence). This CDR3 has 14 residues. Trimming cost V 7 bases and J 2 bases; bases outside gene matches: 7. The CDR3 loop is CASTDIQGNYGYTF. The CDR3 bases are TGTGCCAGCACCGACATACAGGGGAACTATGGCTACACCTTC. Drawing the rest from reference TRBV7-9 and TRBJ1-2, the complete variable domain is DTGVSQNPRHKITKRGQNVTFRCDPISEHNRLYWYRQTLGQGPEFLTYFQNEAQLEKSRLLSDRFSAERPKGSFSTLEIQRTEQGDSAMYLCASTDIQGNYGYTFGSGTRLTVV.

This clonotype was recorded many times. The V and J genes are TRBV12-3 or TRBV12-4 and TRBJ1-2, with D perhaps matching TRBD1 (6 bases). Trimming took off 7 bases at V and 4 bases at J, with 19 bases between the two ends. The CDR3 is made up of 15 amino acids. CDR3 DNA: TGTGCCAGCAACTTAGGACCTACAGGGTTCTATGGCTACACCTTC. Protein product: CASNLGPTGFYGYTF.

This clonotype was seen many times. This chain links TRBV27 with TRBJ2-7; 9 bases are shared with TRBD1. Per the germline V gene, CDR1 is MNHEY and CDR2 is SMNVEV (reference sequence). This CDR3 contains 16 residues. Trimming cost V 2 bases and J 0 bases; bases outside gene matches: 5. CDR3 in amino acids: CASSLTGQGSSYEQYF. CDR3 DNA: TGTGCCAGCAGTTTAACGGGACAGGGAAGCTCCTACGAGCAGTACTTC.

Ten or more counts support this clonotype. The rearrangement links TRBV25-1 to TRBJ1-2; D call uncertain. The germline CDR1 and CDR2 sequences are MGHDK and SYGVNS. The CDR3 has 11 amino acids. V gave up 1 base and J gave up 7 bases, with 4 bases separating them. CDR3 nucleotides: TGTGCCAGCAGTGAATCCCGTGGCTACACCTTC. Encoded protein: CASSESRGYTF.

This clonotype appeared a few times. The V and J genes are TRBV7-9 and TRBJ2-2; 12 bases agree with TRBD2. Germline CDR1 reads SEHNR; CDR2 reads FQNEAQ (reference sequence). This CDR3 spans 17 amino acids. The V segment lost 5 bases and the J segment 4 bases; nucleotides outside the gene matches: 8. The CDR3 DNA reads TGTGCCAGCAGCCCCCGGACTAGCGGGGTGGGCACCGGGGAGCTGTTTTTT. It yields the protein CASSPRTSGVGTGELFF.

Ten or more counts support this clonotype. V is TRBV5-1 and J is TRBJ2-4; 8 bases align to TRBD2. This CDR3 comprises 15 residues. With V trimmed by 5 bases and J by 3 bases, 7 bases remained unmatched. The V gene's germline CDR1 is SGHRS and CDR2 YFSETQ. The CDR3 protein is CASRSGLEIKNIQYF. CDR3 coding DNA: TGCGCCAGCAGGTCGGGACTAGAAATCAAAAACATTCAGTACTTC.

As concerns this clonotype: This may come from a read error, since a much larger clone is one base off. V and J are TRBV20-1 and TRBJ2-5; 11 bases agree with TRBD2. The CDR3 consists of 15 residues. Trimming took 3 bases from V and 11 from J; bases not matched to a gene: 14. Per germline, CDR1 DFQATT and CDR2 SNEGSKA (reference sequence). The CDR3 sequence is CSARPLAGGINEQYF. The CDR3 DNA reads TGCAGTGCTAGGCCCCTAGCGGGGGGTATAAATGAGCAGTACTTC.

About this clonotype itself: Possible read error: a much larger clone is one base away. This CDR3 reads CSARPTSGVYNEQYF. The CDR3 nucleotides read TGCAGTGCTAGACCGACTAGCGGGGTTTACAATGAGCAGTACTTC. The chain joins TRBV20-1 to TRBJ2-1, with 11 nucleotides matching TRBD2. Judging by the DNA end, TRBJ2-7 fits better; the J call may be wrong. The germline gives CDR1 DFQATT, CDR2 SNEGSKA (reference sequence). The CDR3 spans 15 residues.

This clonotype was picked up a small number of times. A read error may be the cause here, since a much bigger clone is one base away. The DNA of the CDR3 is TGTGCCACCAGTGATCTCCCTAGGACAGCCTACAATGAGCAGTACTTC. Amino acids: CATSDLPRTAYNEQYF. The V call is TRBV24-1, the J call TRBJ2-5; weak D call: TRBD1 (6 bases). The CDR3 runs 16 residues. Trimming removed 3 bases from V and 11 bases from J, with 24 bases in between. Germline CDR1 reads KGHDR; CDR2 reads SFDVKD.

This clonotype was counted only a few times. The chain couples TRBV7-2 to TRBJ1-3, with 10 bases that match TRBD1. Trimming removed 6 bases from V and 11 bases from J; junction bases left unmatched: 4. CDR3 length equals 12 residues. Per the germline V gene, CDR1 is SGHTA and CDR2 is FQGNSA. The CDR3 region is CASSSDRGPIYF. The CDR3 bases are TGTGCCAGCAGTTCAGACAGGGGGCCCATATATTTT.

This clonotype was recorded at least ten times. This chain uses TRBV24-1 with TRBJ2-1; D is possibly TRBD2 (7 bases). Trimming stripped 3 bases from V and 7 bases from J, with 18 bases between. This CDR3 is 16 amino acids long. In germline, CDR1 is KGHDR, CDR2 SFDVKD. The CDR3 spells CATSDPYGGPGNEQFF. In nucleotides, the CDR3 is TGTGCCACCAGTGATCCATACGGGGGGCCAGGGAATGAGCAGTTCTTC.

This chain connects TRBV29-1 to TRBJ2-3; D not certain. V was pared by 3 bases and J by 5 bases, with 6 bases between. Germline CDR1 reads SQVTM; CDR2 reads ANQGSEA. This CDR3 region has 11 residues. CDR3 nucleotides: TGCAGCGTTGAGCCAGGAGATACGCAGTATTTT. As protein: CSVEPGDTQYF.

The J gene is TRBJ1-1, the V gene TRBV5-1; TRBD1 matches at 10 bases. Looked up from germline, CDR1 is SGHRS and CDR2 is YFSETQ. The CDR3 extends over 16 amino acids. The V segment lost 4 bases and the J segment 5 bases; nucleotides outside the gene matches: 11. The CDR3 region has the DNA TGCGCCAGCAGCGGCGGGACAGGGGAGTTGCGGACTGAAGCTTTCTTT. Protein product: CASSGGTGELRTEAFF.

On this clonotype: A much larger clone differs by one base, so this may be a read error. Written as DNA, the CDR3 is TGTGCCAGCAGCTTGGGACAGGATTATTCCTACGAGCAGTACTTC. Its protein product is CASSLGQDYSYEQYF. The chain joins TRBV7-9 to TRBJ2-7; 8 bases agree with TRBD1. The CDR3 covers 15 residues. The V and J ends lost 3 bases and 1 base, in that order; junction bases with no gene match: 5. In germline, CDR1 is SEHNR, CDR2 FQNEAQ (reference sequence).

The CDR3, as DNA: TGCAGTGCTAGTAATCCCAGAGAAAATTCACCCCTCCACTTT. Translated, it gives CSASNPRENSPLHF. The chain links TRBV20-1 to TRBJ1-6; D call uncertain. Trimming removed 3 bases at V and 7 bases at J, with 13 bases between. CDR3 length equals 14 residues. CDR1 is DFQATT and CDR2 is SNEGSKA in the germline V gene (reference sequence).

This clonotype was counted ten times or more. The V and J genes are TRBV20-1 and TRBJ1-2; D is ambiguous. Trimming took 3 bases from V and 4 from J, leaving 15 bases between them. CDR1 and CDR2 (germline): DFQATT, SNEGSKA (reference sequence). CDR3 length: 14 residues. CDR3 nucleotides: TGCAGTGCTAGCCCCCGGGGTCGGGGCTATGGCTACACCTTC. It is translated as CSASPRGRGYGYTF.

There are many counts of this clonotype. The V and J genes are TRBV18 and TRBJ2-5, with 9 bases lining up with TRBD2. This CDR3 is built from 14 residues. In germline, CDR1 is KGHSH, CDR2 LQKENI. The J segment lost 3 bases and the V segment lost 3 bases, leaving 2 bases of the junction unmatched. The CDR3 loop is CASSPSSGKETQYF. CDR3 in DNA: TGTGCCAGCTCACCGTCTAGCGGGAAAGAGACCCAGTACTTC.

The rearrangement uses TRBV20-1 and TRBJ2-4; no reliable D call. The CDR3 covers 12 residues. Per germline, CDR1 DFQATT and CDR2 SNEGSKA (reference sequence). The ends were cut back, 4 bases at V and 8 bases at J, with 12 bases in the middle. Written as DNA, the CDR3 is TGCAGTGCTACCTTTACCCAAGACATTCAGTACTTC. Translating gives CSATFTQDIQYF.

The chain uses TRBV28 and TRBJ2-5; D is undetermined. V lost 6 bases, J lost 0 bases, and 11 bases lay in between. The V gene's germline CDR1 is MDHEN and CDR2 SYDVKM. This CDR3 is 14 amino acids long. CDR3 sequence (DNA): TGTGCCAGCAGCTCTGACATAAACCAAGAGACCCAGTACTTC. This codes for CASSSDINQETQYF. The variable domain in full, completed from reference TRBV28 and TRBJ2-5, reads DVKVTQSSRYLVKRTGEKVFLECVQDMDHENMFWYRQDPGLGLRLIYFSYDVKMKEKGDIPEGYSVSREKKERFSLILESASTNQTSMYLCASSSDINQETQYFGPGTRLLVL.

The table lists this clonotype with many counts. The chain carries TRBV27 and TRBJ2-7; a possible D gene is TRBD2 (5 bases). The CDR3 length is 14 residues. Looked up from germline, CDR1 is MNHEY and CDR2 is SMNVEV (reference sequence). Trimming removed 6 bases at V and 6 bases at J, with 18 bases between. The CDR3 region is CASRALPGGSEQYF. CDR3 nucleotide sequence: TGTGCCAGCAGAGCTCTCCCTGGAGGATCCGAGCAGTACTTC.